This T cell receptor (beta chain) was profiled in a study of blood T cell repertoires in COVID-19. About the study: T cells, B-cell-depleted T cells, or PBMCs provided the cDNA or gDNA that served as material.

Method: immunoSEQ multiplex PCR; TCRdb's copy keeps in-frame clones and lacks some. Of approximately 130,000 clones in the sample, roughly four fifths were seen once. CDR3 length: 13 residues. Germline CDR1 reads SEHNR; CDR2 reads FQNEAQ (reference sequence). The V end lost 5 bases, the J end lost 6 bases, and 13 bases lay between the germline ends. The source is a human donor in a cohort sampled during active COVID-19. The rearrangement joins TRBV7-9 to TRBJ1-2; possible D gene TRBD1, 5 bases. Input material: peripheral blood. This chain's CDR3 is CASSPGRDHGYTF. For the CDR3, the DNA is TGTGCCAGCAGCCCAGGCAGGGATCATGGCTACACCTTC.